The source of this T cell receptor beta chain is a study of spatial heterogeneity in lung cancer. The study, taken as a whole, reports: For expanded intratumoral alpha and beta TCRs, counts tracked tumor mutation counts. Alpha chains reached an estimated coverage of approximately 6.6% of tumor T cells, and beta chains approximately 12%.

From the 5' RACE reads, TCRdb called clonotypes with MiXCR, one entry per CDR3 protein. The sample shows around 12,000 distinct CDR3 sequences, about 5% of them seen only once. The CDR3 totals 13 residues. Germline lookup yields CDR1 DFQATT and CDR2 SNEGSKA (reference sequence). Trimming cost V 3 bases and J 1 base, with 9 bases left between them. This clonotype has at least ten counts. As yet, its antigen is unknown. As for time point: sample taken at primary tumor resection. The sequenced sample was lung tumor tissue, obtained at surgery. This receptor was taken from a male donor with early-stage non-small cell lung cancer. The chain carries TRBV20-1 and TRBJ1-1, with D uncertain. CDR3 coding DNA: TGCAGTGCTAGCCGGGTCGCGAACACTGAAGCTTTCTTT. Its translation is CSASRVANTEAFF.